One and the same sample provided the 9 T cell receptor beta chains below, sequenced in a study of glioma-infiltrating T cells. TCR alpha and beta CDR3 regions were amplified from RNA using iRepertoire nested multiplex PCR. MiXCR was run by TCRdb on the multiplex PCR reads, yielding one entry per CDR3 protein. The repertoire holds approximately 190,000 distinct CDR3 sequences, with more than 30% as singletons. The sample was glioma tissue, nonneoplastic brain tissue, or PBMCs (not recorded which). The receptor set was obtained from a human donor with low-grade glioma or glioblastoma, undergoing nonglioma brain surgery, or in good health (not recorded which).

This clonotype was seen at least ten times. This CDR3 is CSARVPGIEPQHF. The CDR3 region has the DNA TGCAGTGCTAGAGTACCAGGGATAGAGCCCCAGCATTTT. This chain links TRBV20-1 with TRBJ1-5, with D possibly TRBD1 on 5 matching bases. Per germline, CDR1 DFQATT and CDR2 SNEGSKA (reference sequence). The CDR3 length is 13 residues. The ends were cut back, 1 base at V and 8 bases at J, with 12 bases in the middle.

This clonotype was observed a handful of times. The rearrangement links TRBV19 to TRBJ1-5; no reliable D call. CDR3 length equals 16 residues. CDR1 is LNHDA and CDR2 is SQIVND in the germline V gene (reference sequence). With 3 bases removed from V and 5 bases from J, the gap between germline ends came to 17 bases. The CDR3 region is CASSIRSQRSHQPQHF. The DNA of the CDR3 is TGTGCCAGTAGTATTAGGTCACAGAGGAGTCATCAGCCCCAGCATTTT.

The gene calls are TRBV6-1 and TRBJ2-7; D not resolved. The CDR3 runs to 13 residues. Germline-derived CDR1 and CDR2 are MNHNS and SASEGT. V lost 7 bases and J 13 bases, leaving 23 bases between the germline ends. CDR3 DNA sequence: TGTGCCAGCAATATTAACACCTTCTACGAGCTTTACTTC. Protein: CASNINTFYELYF.

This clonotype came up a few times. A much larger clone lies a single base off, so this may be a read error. The CDR3, as DNA: TGTGCCGGCAGCCCGTCGGGAGGAGGTCAGCCCCAGCATTTT. Residues: CAGSPSGGGQPQHF. The chain combines TRBV12-3 or TRBV12-4 with TRBJ1-5; D unclear. CDR3 size: 14 residues.

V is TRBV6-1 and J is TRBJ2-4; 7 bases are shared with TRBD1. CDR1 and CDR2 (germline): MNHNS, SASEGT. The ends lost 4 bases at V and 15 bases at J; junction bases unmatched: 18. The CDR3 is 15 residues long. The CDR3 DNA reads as TGTGCCAGCAGTGCGTCGCCGCTTAAGGGGGCCCCGGGGTACTTC. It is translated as CASSASPLKGAPGYF.

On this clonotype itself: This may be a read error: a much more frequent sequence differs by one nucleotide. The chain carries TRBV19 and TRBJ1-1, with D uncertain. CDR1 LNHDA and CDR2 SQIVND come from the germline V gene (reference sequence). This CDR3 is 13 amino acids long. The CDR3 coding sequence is TGTGCCAGTAAACCCAGCCTGAACACTGAAGCTTTATTT. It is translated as CASKPSLNTEALF.

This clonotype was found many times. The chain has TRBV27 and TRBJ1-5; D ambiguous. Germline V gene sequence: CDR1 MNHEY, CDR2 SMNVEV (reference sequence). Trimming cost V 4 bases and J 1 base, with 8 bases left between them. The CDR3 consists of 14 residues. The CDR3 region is CASSSIASNQPQHF. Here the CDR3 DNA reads TGTGCCAGCAGTTCCATAGCGAGCAATCAGCCCCAGCATTTT.

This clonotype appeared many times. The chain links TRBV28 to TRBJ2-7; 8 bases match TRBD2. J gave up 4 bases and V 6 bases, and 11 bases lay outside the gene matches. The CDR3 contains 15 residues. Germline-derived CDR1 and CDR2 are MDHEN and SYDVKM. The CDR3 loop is CASRPGLAGHYEQYF. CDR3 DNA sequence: TGTGCCAGCAGACCCGGGTTAGCGGGACATTACGAGCAGTACTTC.

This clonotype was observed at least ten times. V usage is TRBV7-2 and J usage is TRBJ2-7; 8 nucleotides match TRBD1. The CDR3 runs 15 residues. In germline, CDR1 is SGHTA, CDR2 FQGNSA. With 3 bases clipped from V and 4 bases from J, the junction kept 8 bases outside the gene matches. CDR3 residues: CASSLVGTGVYEQYF. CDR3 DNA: TGTGCCAGCAGCTTGGTCGGGACAGGTGTATACGAGCAGTACTTC.